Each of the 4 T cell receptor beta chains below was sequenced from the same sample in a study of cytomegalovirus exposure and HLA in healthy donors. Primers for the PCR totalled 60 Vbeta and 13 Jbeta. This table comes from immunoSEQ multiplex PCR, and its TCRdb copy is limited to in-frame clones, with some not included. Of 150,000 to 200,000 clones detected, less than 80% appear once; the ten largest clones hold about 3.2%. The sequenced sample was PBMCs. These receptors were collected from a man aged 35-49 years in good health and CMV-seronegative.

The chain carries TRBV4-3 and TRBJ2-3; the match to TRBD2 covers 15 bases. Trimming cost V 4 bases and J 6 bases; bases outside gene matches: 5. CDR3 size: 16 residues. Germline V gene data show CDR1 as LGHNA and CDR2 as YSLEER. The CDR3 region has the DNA TGCGCCAGCAGCCCCGGACTAGCGGGAGGGTATGATACGCAGTATTTT. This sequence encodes CASSPGLAGGYDTQYF.

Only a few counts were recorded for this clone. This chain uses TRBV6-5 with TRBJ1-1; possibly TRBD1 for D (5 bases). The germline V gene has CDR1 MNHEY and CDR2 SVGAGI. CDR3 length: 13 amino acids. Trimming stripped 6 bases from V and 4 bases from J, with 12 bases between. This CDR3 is CASRPRGGTEAFF. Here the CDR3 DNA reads TGTGCCAGCAGGCCACGGGGGGGCACTGAAGCTTTCTTT.

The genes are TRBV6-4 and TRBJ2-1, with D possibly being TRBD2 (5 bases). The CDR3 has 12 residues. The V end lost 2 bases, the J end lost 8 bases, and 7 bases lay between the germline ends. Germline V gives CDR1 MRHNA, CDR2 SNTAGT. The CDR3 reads CASSDVGDEQFF. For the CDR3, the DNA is TGTGCCAGCAGTGACGTGGGAGATGAGCAGTTCTTC.

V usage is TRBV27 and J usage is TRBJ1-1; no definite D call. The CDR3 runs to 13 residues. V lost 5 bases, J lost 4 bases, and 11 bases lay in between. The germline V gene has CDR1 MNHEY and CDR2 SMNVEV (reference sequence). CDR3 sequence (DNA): TGTGCCAGCAGTCCCTCCTCGGGCACTGAAGCTTTCTTT. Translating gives CASSPSSGTEAFF.